These T cell receptor beta chains were read from a single sample in a study of shared clonotypes between healthy human individuals. Profiling relied on immunoSEQ multiplex PCR, and the TCRdb table lists in-frame clones only, not all of them. The sample has about 2.1 million clones, about 93% seen once. The sequenced sample consisted of naive CD8+ T cells from PBMCs. All receptors come from a man aged 18 to 29 in good health. Some clones in this sample may be carry-over from other donors' samples. CDR3s include the opening cysteine and the closing phenylalanine or tryptophan. The D gene is left open where the match is weak.

>-|15|TRBV7-3|TRBJ2-3
CASSLTGGFVDTQYF
>-|16|TRBV5-1|TRBJ2-3
CASSLAPGASTDTQYF
>TRBD2|15|TRBV5-1|TRBJ2-7
CASSLDLAGLYEQYF
>-|15|TRBV6-1|TRBJ2-1
CASSEDASSYNEQFF
>TRBD2|15|TRBV7-8|TRBJ2-2
CASSFSAGETGELFF
>-|15|TRBV5-1|TRBJ1-1
CASSAWEQGNTEAFF
>TRBD1|17|TRBV9|TRBJ2-1
CASSPDGTGLSYNEQFF
>-|14|TRBV19|TRBJ1-5
CASSIHRDNQPQHF
>-|16|TRBV7-9|TRBJ1-2
CASSLAPGVRVYGYTF
>TRBD1|15|TRBV11-2|TRBJ2-7
CASSPPGTGVHEQYF
>TRBD2|15|TRBV7-2|TRBJ2-7
CASSPPRTSGYEQYF
>TRBD2|16|TRBV5-1|TRBJ2-5
CASSPWTSGDMFPQYF
>-|15|TRBV5-8|TRBJ2-2
CASTRYGLSTGELFF
>TRBD1|15|TRBV27|TRBJ1-5
CASSLYRGLNQPQHF
>-|14|TRBV29-1|TRBJ1-1
CSVEARPLNTEAFF
>-|15|TRBV6-5|TRBJ2-7
CASYPGAGPSYEQYF
>-|13|TRBV11-2|TRBJ2-7
CASSLAGLSEQYF
>-|17|TRBV15|TRBJ2-1
CATSRSRILRSYNEQFF
>TRBD2|17|TRBV11-3|TRBJ2-3
CASSSRTSGASTDTQYF
>TRBD2|23|TRBV28|TRBJ2-7
CASSRTTQVYGTSGTHDSYEQYF
>-|13|TRBV9|TRBJ2-1
CASSLGDGSEQFF
>-|15|TRBV11-2|TRBJ2-7
CASSSRGGQGREQYF
>-|14|TRBV5-1|TRBJ2-5
CASSTDYLQETQYF
>-|11|TRBV5-1|TRBJ1-2
CASSVSGGYTF
>TRBD2|14|TRBV6-6|TRBJ2-1
CASALGGRPNEQFF
>-|15|TRBV4-3|TRBJ1-3
CASSQERRDPSTIYF
>-|16|TRBV19|TRBJ2-7
CASSTDGYRRAYEQYF
>-|14|TRBV14|TRBJ2-3
CASSQVAAGDTQYF
>-|14|TRBV4-1|TRBJ2-7
CASSPSLLTYEQYF
>TRBD1|16|TRBV11-2|TRBJ1-2
CASSPRDRGLDYGYTF